This T cell receptor (beta chain) was found in a study of breast tumors, draining lymph nodes, adjacent tissues. Study-level findings and limits: Findings are consistent with lymph node origin and intratumoral expansion of most tumor T cells. Compared with lymph nodes, tumors were less diverse; compared with nontumor tissue, more.

The CDR3 runs 13 residues. Looked up from germline, CDR1 is DFQATT and CDR2 is SNEGSKA (reference sequence). V was cut by 4 bases and J by 6 bases, with 16 bases left in between. Each CDR3 protein is one row after TCRdb ran MiXCR on the multiplex PCR reads. Of 17,000 or so distinct CDR3 sequences listed, nearly 45% are singletons. Concerning this clonotype itself: Its antigen is unidentified.

This clonotype was sampled from a female donor with breast cancer. Some clones in this sample may be carry-over from other donors' samples. This chain joins TRBV20-1 and TRBJ2-7; tentative D call: TRBD1 (5 bases). Source material: tumor-adjacent breast tissue. CDR3 residues: CSANRRQGGEQYF. The CDR3 nucleotides are TGCAGTGCTAACAGAAGGCAGGGTGGCGAGCAGTACTTC.